Listed below are T cell receptor beta chains from one sample, sequenced in a study of regulatory T cells in long-lasting Graves disease. TCRdb re-derived calls from the multiplex PCR reads in MiXCR, one entry per CDR3 protein. The top ten hold 10% of the sample, which has hundreds of thousands of distinct CDR3 sequences, approximately 15% seen once. The same data also went into a second study, on T cells in Graves' hyperthyroidism and ophthalmopathy.

The sample here was peripheral blood mononuclear cells (PBMCs), taken at new diagnosis, from a patient treated with antithyroid drugs. Receptors were obtained from a man under 40 with Graves disease. The CDR3 runs from the conserved cysteine through the conserved F or W.

V	CDR3
TRBV7-9	CASSRLSGRSLNEQFF
TRBV5-1	CASSQGPEGDGYTF
TRBV2	CASSAVLMGNEQFF
TRBV29-1	CSVVSGARPEQYF
TRBV20-1	CSARGQGTQPQHF
TRBV12-3/TRBV12-4	CASSRTGSSYNEQFF
TRBV28	CASSSAYRGFQETQYF
TRBV11-2	CASSHNQGQETQYF
TRBV13	CASSGLGQYF
TRBV20-1	CSARVTGVDEQYF
TRBV18	CASSPTAGGPSGANVLTF
TRBV5-6	CASSFFRSGELFF
TRBV12-3/TRBV12-4	CARHPAGGRTDEQFF
TRBV15	CASSRETGVFTGELFF
TRBV7-9	CASSLEPGQGIAQYF
TRBV6-1	CARGGASGTDTQYF
TRBV9	CASRGAGDEQYF
TRBV5-1	CASSPGNRQSQETQYF
TRBV2	CASSQLGPLRAPNEQFF
TRBV5-1	CASGRGTSGSRADTQYF
TRBV28	CASSYSGTGWQTNYGYTF
TRBV7-8	CASSPRELAGDNEQFF
TRBV20-1	CSAASGVRGNEQFF
TRBV18	CVSSPVFRTSGNNEQSF
TRBV5-1	CASSSGLAKREQYF
TRBV12-3/TRBV12-4	CASYGTSDPRSSYNEQFF
TRBV19	CASRTSDGGETYEQYF
TRBV12-3/TRBV12-4	CASNSGGYEQYF
TRBV5-6	CASSNGPQNNEQFF
TRBV6-1	CASSHYLGTDNSPLHF
TRBV5-1	CASSRTSGAQETQYF
TRBV30	CAWGSGRLRAQYF
TRBV6-5	CASSYSGAGANVLTF
TRBV11-1	CASSFTQNTEAFF
TRBV6-1	CASTWTSGSSTDTQYF
TRBV3-1	CASSQQGTADTQYF
TRBV12-3/TRBV12-4	CASSSRDRRFNQPQHF
TRBV20-1	CSAKGPLIGQFF
TRBV11-3	CASSLGPNYNEQFF
TRBV29-1	CSVDPGGTGLYEQYF
TRBV10-3	CAISSAPTTPLHF
TRBV6-5	CASSYGGSTEAFF
TRBV20-1	CSASDGELFF
TRBV7-9	CASSTWGETQYF
TRBV15	CATSRGLGEGSEQYF
TRBV20-1	CSAKFTATGELFF
TRBV6-5	CASSYSRNSGNTIYF
TRBV10-2	CASSVERNQPQHF